Presented here are 6 T cell receptor beta chains from one specimen sequenced in a study of CD8 T cells in Susac syndrome. Random hexamers were used to reverse transcribe an amount of roughly 0.5 to 1 ug RNA. TCRdb reprocessed the immunoSEQ multiplex PCR reads via MiXCR and lists one record per CDR3 protein. The repertoire holds some 210,000 distinct CDR3 sequences, with 94% as singletons. Sequenced: CD4+ T cells from PBMCs. All receptors come from a human donor with Susac syndrome.

Only a few counts were recorded for this clonotype. The chain joins TRBV18 to TRBJ1-5, with 7 bases aligning to TRBD1. V lost 5 bases to trimming and J lost 4 bases; unmatched junction nucleotides: 2. Germline assignment: CDR1 KGHSH and CDR2 LQKENI. The length of the CDR3 is 13 residues. CDR3 in DNA: TGTGCCAGCTCAAAACAGGGGAATCAGCCCCAGCATTTT. Translation: CASSKQGNQPQHF.

The chain is built from TRBV4-1 and TRBJ2-5; 16 positions agree with TRBD2. The CDR3 sequence is 18 residues long. Looked up from germline, CDR1 is MGHRA and CDR2 is YSYEKL. The trim removed 1 base at V and 0 bases at J, leaving 2 bases unmatched. The CDR3 loop reads CASSQGGLAGGNQETQYF. For the CDR3, the DNA is TGCGCCAGCAGCCAAGGGGGACTAGCGGGGGGGAACCAAGAGACCCAGTACTTC.

This chain connects TRBV27 to TRBJ1-1; 8 bases agree with TRBD1. The CDR3 is made up of 13 amino acids. V was clipped by 6 bases and J by 3 bases; unmatched bases: 3. CDR1 MNHEY and CDR2 SMNVEV come from the germline V gene (reference sequence). The CDR3 region is CASRWDRYTEAFF. The DNA of the CDR3 is TGTGCCAGCAGATGGGACAGGTACACTGAAGCTTTCTTT.

This rearrangement joins TRBV5-1 to TRBJ2-1; D gene unclear. This CDR3 contains 15 residues. The V gene's germline CDR1 is SGHRS and CDR2 YFSETQ. The V gene lost 0 bases and the J gene lost 0 bases, with 7 bases spanning the gap. The CDR3 is CASSLAWSSYNEQFF. In nucleotides, the CDR3 is TGCGCCAGCAGCTTGGCGTGGAGCTCCTACAATGAGCAGTTCTTC.

This clonotype was seen just once. The chain is built from TRBV20-1 and TRBJ1-4; possibly TRBD1 for D (5 bases). CDR3 size: 15 residues. The V gene lost 2 bases and the J gene lost 1 base, with 11 bases spanning the gap. The germline CDR1 and CDR2 sequences are DFQATT and SNEGSKA (reference sequence). The CDR3 DNA follows: TGCAGTGCTAGATCCGGTGGGGGAACTAATGAAAAACTGTTTTTT. Translation gives CSARSGGGTNEKLFF.

The chain carries TRBV3-1 and TRBJ2-3, with a weak D call TRBD2 (5 bases). Germline V CDR1 and CDR2: LGHDT, YNNKEL (reference sequence). The CDR3 is 17 residues long. V lost 0 bases, J lost 0 bases, and 13 bases lay in between. CDR3 loop: CASSQDPSGLSTDTQYF. The CDR3 DNA is TGTGCCAGCAGCCAAGACCCGAGCGGACTTAGCACAGATACGCAGTATTTT.